This T cell receptor (beta chain) emerged from a study of PD-1 blockade in classical Hodgkin lymphoma. General observations from the study: Researchers reported that CD4+ TCR diversity, though not CD8+, rose significantly by C4D1. Newly diagnosed patients reportedly trailed healthy donors in baseline TCR diversity.

This clone is termed medium-sized. Its antigen is still unknown. Produced via immunoSEQ multiplex PCR; TCRdb's table is partial and in-frame only. The sample shows about 33,000 clones, around 74% of them seen only once. Germline assignment: CDR1 SEHNR and CDR2 FQNEAQ (reference sequence). Trimming took 1 base from V and 7 from J, leaving 8 bases between them. The CDR3 length is 13 residues. As for time point: cycle 4 day 1 (C4D1), after six to seven weeks of nivolumab. Following autologous stem cell transplantation, relapse occurred in every patient, and exposure to brentuximab vedotin varied. The sequenced sample was peripheral blood mononuclear cells (PBMCs), obtained before the fourth cycle of nivolumab. The sequence derives from a human donor with classical Hodgkin lymphoma. This chain links TRBV7-9 with TRBJ2-1; tentatively, D is TRBD2 (5 bases). CDR3 in amino acids: CASSLGGFNEQFF. The CDR3 DNA reads TGTGCCAGCAGCTTAGGAGGGTTTAATGAGCAGTTCTTC. Variable domain in full (rest from reference TRBV7-9 and TRBJ2-1): DTGVSQNPRHKITKRGQNVTFRCDPISEHNRLYWYRQTLGQGPEFLTYFQNEAQLEKSRLLSDRFSAERPKGSFSTLEIQRTEQGDSAMYLCASSLGGFNEQFFGPGTRLTVL.